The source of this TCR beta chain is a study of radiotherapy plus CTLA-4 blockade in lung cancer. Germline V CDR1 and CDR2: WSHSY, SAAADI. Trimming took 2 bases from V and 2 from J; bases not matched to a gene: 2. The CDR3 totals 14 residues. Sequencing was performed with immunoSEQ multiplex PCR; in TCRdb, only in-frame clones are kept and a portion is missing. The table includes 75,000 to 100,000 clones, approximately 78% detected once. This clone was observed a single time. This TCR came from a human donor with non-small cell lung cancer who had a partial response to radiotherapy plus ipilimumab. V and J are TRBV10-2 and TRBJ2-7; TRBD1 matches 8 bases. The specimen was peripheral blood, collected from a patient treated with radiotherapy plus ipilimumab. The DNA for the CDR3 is TGCGCCAGCAGTGAGGACAGGGGACCCTACGAGCAGTACTTC. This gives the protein CASSEDRGPYEQYF.